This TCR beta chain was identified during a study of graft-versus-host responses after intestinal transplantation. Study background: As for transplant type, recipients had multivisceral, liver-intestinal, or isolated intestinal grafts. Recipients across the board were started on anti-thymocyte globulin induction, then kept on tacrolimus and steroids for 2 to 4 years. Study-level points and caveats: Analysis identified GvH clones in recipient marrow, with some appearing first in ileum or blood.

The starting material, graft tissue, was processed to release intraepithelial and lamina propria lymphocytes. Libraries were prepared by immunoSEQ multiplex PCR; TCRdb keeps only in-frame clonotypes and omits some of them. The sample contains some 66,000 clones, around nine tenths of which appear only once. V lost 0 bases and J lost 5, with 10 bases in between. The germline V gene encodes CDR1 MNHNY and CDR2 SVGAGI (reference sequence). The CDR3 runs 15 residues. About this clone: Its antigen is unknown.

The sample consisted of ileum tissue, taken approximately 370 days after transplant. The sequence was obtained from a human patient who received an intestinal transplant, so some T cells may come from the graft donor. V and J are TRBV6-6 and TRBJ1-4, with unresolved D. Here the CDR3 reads CASSYSPEGNEKLFF. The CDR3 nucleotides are TGTGCCAGCAGTTACTCTCCAGAAGGAAATGAAAAACTGTTTTTT.